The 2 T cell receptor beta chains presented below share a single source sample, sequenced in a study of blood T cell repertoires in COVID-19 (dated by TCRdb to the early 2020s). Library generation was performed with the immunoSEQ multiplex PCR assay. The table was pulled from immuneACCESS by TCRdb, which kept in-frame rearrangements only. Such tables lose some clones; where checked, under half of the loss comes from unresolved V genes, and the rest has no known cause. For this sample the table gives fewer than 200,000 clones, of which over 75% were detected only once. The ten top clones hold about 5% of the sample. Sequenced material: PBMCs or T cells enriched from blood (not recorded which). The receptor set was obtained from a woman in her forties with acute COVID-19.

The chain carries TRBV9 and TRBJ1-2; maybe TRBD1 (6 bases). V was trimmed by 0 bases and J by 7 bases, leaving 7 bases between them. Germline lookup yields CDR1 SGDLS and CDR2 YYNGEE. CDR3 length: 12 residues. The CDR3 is CASSVGGRGYTF. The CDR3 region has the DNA TGTGCCAGCAGCGTAGGGGGGCGTGGCTACACCTTC.

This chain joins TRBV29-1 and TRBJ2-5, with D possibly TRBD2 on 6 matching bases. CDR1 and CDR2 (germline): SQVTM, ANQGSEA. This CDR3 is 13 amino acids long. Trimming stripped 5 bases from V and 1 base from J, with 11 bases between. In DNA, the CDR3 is TGCAGCGTTTACCAGCGGGCCCAAGAGACCCAGTACTTC. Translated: CSVYQRAQETQYF.